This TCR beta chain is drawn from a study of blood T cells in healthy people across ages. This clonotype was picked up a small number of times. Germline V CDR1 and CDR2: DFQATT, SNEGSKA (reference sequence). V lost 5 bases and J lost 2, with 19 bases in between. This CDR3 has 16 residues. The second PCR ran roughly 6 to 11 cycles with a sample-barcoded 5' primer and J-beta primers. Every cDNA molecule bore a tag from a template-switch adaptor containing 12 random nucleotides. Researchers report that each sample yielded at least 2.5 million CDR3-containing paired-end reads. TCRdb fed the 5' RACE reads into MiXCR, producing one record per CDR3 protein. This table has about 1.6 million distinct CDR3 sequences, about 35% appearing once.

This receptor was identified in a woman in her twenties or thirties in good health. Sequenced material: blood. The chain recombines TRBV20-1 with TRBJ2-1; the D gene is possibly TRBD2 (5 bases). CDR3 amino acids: CSAPLAGPSPYNEQFF. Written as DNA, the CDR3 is TGCAGTGCTCCTCTGGCGGGTCCCTCTCCCTACAATGAGCAGTTCTTC.